Listed here are 23 T cell receptor beta chains from one sample, sequenced in a study of T cell responses to AZD1222 COVID-19 vaccine. Repertoires were generated with immunoSEQ multiplex PCR, while TCRdb's copy carries only in-frame clones and drops some. Its table records under 150,000 clones. Sequencing was performed on peripheral blood. The source is an adult in good health.

This rearrangement joins TRBV30 to TRBJ1-1, with 9 bases fitting TRBD1. The CDR3 extends over 17 amino acids. The germline V gene has CDR1 GTSNPN and CDR2 SVGIG (reference sequence). J gave up 3 bases and V 1 base, and 12 bases lay outside the gene matches. This chain's CDR3 is CAWSGGGGQGLYTEAFF. The CDR3 DNA follows: TGTGCCTGGAGTGGGGGTGGCGGACAGGGGCTATACACTGAAGCTTTCTTT.

The V call is TRBV24-1, the J call TRBJ2-3; TRBD2 aligns across 7 bases. The CDR3 totals 16 residues. Losses at the gene ends were 0 bases for V and 1 base for J; bases not matched to a gene: 3. Germline V gene lookup returns CDR1 KGHDR and CDR2 SFDVKD. The CDR3 coding sequence is TGTGCCACCAGTGATTTGGGACGGGGGGGCACAGATACGCAGTATTTT. The encoded protein is CATSDLGRGGTDTQYF.

The chain recombines TRBV14 with TRBJ2-2, with TRBD1 matching over 8 bases. The CDR3 contains 17 residues. Germline V gene lookup returns CDR1 SGHDN and CDR2 FVKESK. The trim removed 4 bases at V and 0 bases at J, leaving 7 bases unmatched. This chain's CDR3 is CASSRGQGFPNTGELFF. CDR3 nucleotide sequence: TGTGCCAGCAGCCGCGGACAGGGATTTCCGAACACCGGGGAGCTGTTTTTT.

The chain recombines TRBV7-9 with TRBJ1-3, with D tentatively TRBD1 (5 bases). Trimming cost V 5 bases and J 0 bases, with 14 bases left between them. The CDR3 totals 16 residues. Germline V gene sequence: CDR1 SEHNR, CDR2 FQNEAQ (reference sequence). CDR3 DNA: TGTGCCAGCAGCGGGACGGCACGGTTCTCTGGAAACACCATATATTTT. This sequence encodes CASSGTARFSGNTIYF.

V and J are TRBV2 and TRBJ2-7; D perhaps matches TRBD2 (5 bases). Germline V gives CDR1 SNHLY, CDR2 FYNNEI. The CDR3 covers 15 residues. The V end was cut by 4 bases, the J end by 7 bases, with 20 bases between. CDR3 amino acids: CASSGDRDSSGEQYF. The CDR3 DNA is TGTGCCAGCAGTGGAGACCGGGATTCCTCTGGGGAGCAGTACTTC.

The V call is TRBV12-2, the J call TRBJ2-5. TRBV12-2 counts as a pseudogene. The CDR3 spans 15 residues. Written as DNA, the CDR3 is TGTGCAAGTCGCCCCCACCTCCCGGGACCGGGGAGCCAGTACTTC. Translated, it gives CASRPHLPGPGSQYF.

This sequence joins TRBV5-1 and TRBJ2-5; D uncertain. Deletions cut 4 bases from V and 1 base from J, with 5 bases between. Germline values: CDR1 SGHRS, CDR2 YFSETQ. This CDR3 has 12 residues. CDR3 amino acids: CASSLSQETQYF. In DNA form, the CDR3 reads TGCGCCAGCAGCCTCTCCCAAGAGACCCAGTACTTC.

This chain joins TRBV3-1 (or the pseudogene TRBV3-2) and TRBJ1-3; D call uncertain. Germline V gives CDR1 LGHDT, CDR2 YNNKEL (reference sequence). The CDR3 is 13 residues long. V was pared by 4 bases and J by 1 base, with 5 bases between. The CDR3 DNA reads as TGTGCCAGCAGCCCCCTATCTGGAAACACCATATATTTT. It is translated as CASSPLSGNTIYF.

This chain joins TRBV13 and TRBJ2-3; D may be TRBD1 (6 bases). CDR3 length: 16 amino acids. Trimming shortened V by 6 bases and J by 2 bases, and 18 bases separated the two germline ends. CDR1 is PRHDT and CDR2 is FYEKMQ in the germline V gene (reference sequence). CDR3 residues: CASSPWGQGSTDTQYF. The CDR3 bases are TGTGCCAGCAGTCCCTGGGGGCAGGGCTCCACAGATACGCAGTATTTT.

V is TRBV28 and J is TRBJ1-5; D remains unclear. Trimming stripped 6 bases from V and 7 bases from J, with 13 bases between. The CDR3 is 13 residues long. Looked up from germline, CDR1 is MDHEN and CDR2 is SYDVKM. DNA of the CDR3: TGTGCCAGCAGCCCGGCCGGCGGGCAGCCCCAGCATTTT. Protein sequence: CASSPAGGQPQHF.

This sequence joins TRBV5-1 and TRBJ2-1; TRBD1 aligns across 8 bases. Germline V gene lookup returns CDR1 SGHRS and CDR2 YFSETQ. The CDR3 runs to 15 residues. V lost 4 bases and J lost 3; bases outside the gene matches: 6. CDR3 sequence: CASSLGQGLYNEQFF. CDR3 coding DNA: TGCGCCAGCAGCCTCGGACAGGGACTCTACAATGAGCAGTTCTTC.

The chain combines TRBV6-5 with TRBJ1-2, with 9 bases lining up with TRBD1. The ends lost 5 bases at V and 2 bases at J; junction bases unmatched: 3. From germline, CDR1 is MNHEY and CDR2 SVGAGI. The CDR3 is 14 residues long. The CDR3 nucleotides read TGTGCCAGCAGTACAGGGGGCGCGAACTATGGCTACACCTTC. It encodes CASSTGGANYGYTF.

This sequence joins TRBV29-1 and TRBJ1-1; TRBD1 matches 7 bases. Germline V CDR1 and CDR2: SQVTM, ANQGSEA. The CDR3 has 14 amino acids. The V and J ends lost 1 base and 6 bases, in that order; junction bases with no gene match: 8. The DNA for the CDR3 is TGCAGCGTTGAAGTCTCAGGGGGTTTCGCTGAAGCTTTCTTT. As protein: CSVEVSGGFAEAFF.

The V gene is TRBV7-9, the J gene TRBJ2-7; 9 bases are shared with TRBD2. The CDR3 length is 17 residues. The V and J ends lost 2 bases and 2 bases, in that order; junction bases with no gene match: 10. CDR1 SEHNR and CDR2 FQNEAQ come from the germline V gene (reference sequence). CDR3 in amino acids: CASSLTGAGGSAYEQYF. Written as DNA, the CDR3 is TGTGCCAGCAGCTTAACCGGAGCGGGGGGATCGGCCTACGAGCAGTACTTC.

V and J are TRBV7-6 and TRBJ2-5, with D unclear. Germline loops: CDR1 SGHVS, CDR2 FNYEAQ. Trimming cost V 4 bases and J 0 bases, with 12 bases left between them. This CDR3 is 15 amino acids long. CDR3 DNA: TGTGCCAGCAGCTCCTTTACTTCGTACCAAGAGACCCAGTACTTC. Its protein is CASSSFTSYQETQYF.

This chain links TRBV4-3 with TRBJ2-3, with 7 bases that match TRBD1. Germline trimming cut 1 base from V and 4 bases from J; bases unmatched to any gene: 8. CDR1 is LGHNA and CDR2 is YSLEER in the germline V gene. There are 16 residues in the CDR3. The DNA for the CDR3 is TGCGCCAGCAGCCAAGGAGACGGCAGGGGGTCAGATACGCAGTATTTT. It codes for CASSQGDGRGSDTQYF.

V gene TRBV18 combines with J gene TRBJ2-1; a weak D match, TRBD1 (6 bases). V gave up 1 base and J gave up 3 bases, with 10 bases separating them. This CDR3 is built from 15 residues. Germline V gives CDR1 KGHSH, CDR2 LQKENI. The CDR3, as DNA: TGTGCCAGCTCACCACTCGGACAGTTCTACAATGAGCAGTTCTTC. It translates to CASSPLGQFYNEQFF.

This chain uses TRBV5-4 with TRBJ1-2, with D maybe TRBD1 (6 bases). V was pared by 0 bases and J by 8 bases, with 8 bases between. CDR3 size: 12 residues. CDR1 and CDR2 (germline): SGHNT, YYREEE (reference sequence). CDR3 loop: CASSLGTVGYTF. CDR3 DNA: TGTGCCAGCAGCTTGGGGACAGTAGGCTACACCTTC.

The chain has TRBV29-1 and TRBJ2-3; 8 bases match TRBD1. The length of the CDR3 is 13 residues. From germline, CDR1 is SQVTM and CDR2 ANQGSEA. V lost 1 base, J lost 9 bases, and 6 bases stayed unmatched. The CDR3 nucleotides are TGCAGCGTTGAAGGAGGGTCAGGGGGCACGCAGTATTTT. Amino acid sequence: CSVEGGSGGTQYF.

The rearrangement joins TRBV29-1 to TRBJ1-1; 7 positions match TRBD1. Trimming cost V 4 bases and J 6 bases; bases outside gene matches: 14. Germline V CDR1 and CDR2: SQVTM, ANQGSEA. This CDR3 is built from 15 residues. The CDR3 loop reads CSVGWEKGAQAEAFF. The CDR3, as DNA: TGCAGCGTTGGGTGGGAAAAGGGGGCGCAGGCTGAAGCTTTCTTT.

The chain recombines TRBV6-2 or TRBV6-3 with TRBJ2-3; possibly TRBD2 for D (6 bases). Germline CDR1 and CDR2: MNHEY and SVGEGT. The ends were cut back, 2 bases at V and 4 bases at J, with 22 bases in the middle. This CDR3 contains 18 residues. The CDR3 protein is CASSYAATRVGEADTQYF. CDR3 DNA sequence: TGTGCCAGCAGTTACGCGGCAACGCGGGTAGGGGAGGCAGATACGCAGTATTTT.

The rearrangement uses TRBV29-1 and TRBJ2-7; TRBD1 aligns across 7 bases. V shed 4 bases, J shed 6 bases, and the junction held 9 bases outside the gene matches. In germline, CDR1 is SQVTM, CDR2 ANQGSEA. This CDR3 is 13 amino acids long. The CDR3 spells CSVGATTGAEQYF. The CDR3 DNA is TGCAGCGTTGGCGCTACTACAGGGGCCGAGCAGTACTTC.

V gene TRBV28 combines with J gene TRBJ1-5; TRBD1 aligns across 10 bases. The germline CDR1 and CDR2 sequences are MDHEN and SYDVKM. This CDR3 spans 14 amino acids. With 6 bases clipped from V and 4 bases from J, the junction kept 3 bases outside the gene matches. CDR3: CASSLGQGNQPQHF. In nucleotides, the CDR3 is TGTGCCAGCAGCCTGGGACAGGGGAATCAGCCCCAGCATTTT.